The 10 T cell receptor beta chains below come from one sample, sequenced in a study of response to subunit inactivated influenza vaccine. TCRdb analysed the RT-PCR reads with MiXCR anew, one entry per CDR3 protein. The repertoire holds around 790,000 distinct CDR3 sequences, with 21% as singletons. Sequences were derived from PBMCs from blood, sampled about 5 days after vaccination. Receptors were obtained from a middle-aged man who received an inactivated influenza vaccine.

The V and J genes are TRBV7-2 and TRBJ2-1; the D is unclear. The CDR3 is 15 amino acids. The germline gives CDR1 SGHTA, CDR2 FQGNSA. Trimming took 4 bases from V and 1 from J, leaving 11 bases between them. CDR3 bases: TGTGCCAGCAGCTCCTCCCGCGGATCCTACAATGAGCAGTTCTTC. It is translated as CASSSSRGSYNEQFF.

This chain connects TRBV11-2 to TRBJ2-7; 13 bases fit TRBD2. V lost 0 bases to trimming and J lost 2 bases; unmatched junction nucleotides: 4. Germline V gene lookup returns CDR1 SGHAT and CDR2 FQNNGV. This CDR3 spans 17 amino acids. This chain's CDR3 is CASSLELAGGRAYEQYF. The CDR3 bases are TGTGCCAGCAGCTTAGAACTAGCGGGAGGGCGGGCCTACGAGCAGTACTTC.

This clonotype occurred many times. The chain carries TRBV4-3 and TRBJ2-1, with D maybe TRBD2 (5 bases). The CDR3 has 17 amino acids. Trimming left V 0 bases short and J 0 bases short, with 12 bases between. Germline V lookup: CDR1 LGHNA, CDR2 YSLEER. CDR3 bases: TGCGCCAGCAGCCAAGATCTGCGGGCGTCCTCCTACAATGAGCAGTTCTTC. Residues: CASSQDLRASSYNEQFF.

This chain joins TRBV28 and TRBJ2-7; TRBD2 matches at 12 bases. The CDR3 consists of 18 residues. Germline assignment: CDR1 MDHEN and CDR2 SYDVKM. J was trimmed by 2 bases and V by 1 base; bases with no gene match: 9. CDR3 region: CASSLLTSGSLATYEQYF. In DNA form, the CDR3 reads TGTGCCAGCAGTTTATTGACTAGCGGGAGCTTAGCTACCTACGAGCAGTACTTC.

In its sample, this clonotype was seen a few times. The CDR3 sequence: CSARGGQGAQYNEQFF. CDR3 DNA sequence: TGCAGTGCTAGAGGAGGTCAGGGGGCGCAGTACAATGAGCAGTTCTTC. The chain is built from TRBV20-1 and TRBJ2-1; 8 bases match TRBD1. The CDR3 spans 16 residues. Germline V gene lookup returns CDR1 DFQATT and CDR2 SNEGSKA (reference sequence). V shed 1 base and J 4 bases; nucleotides not matched to a gene: 9.

The chain combines TRBV6-2 or TRBV6-3 with TRBJ2-7; D perhaps matches TRBD2 (7 bases). The CDR3 contains 11 residues. V shed 8 bases and J shed 4 bases, with 9 bases lying between them. Per germline, CDR1 MNHEY and CDR2 SVGEGT. The CDR3 is CASEGGYEQYF. The CDR3 DNA reads as TGTGCCAGCGAGGGGGGGTACGAGCAGTACTTC.

This clonotype was observed a few times. This chain connects TRBV20-1 to TRBJ2-7; perhaps TRBD2 as D (6 bases). The CDR3 covers 13 residues. V was shortened by 3 bases and J by 0 bases, with 9 bases between the two germline ends. Germline lookup yields CDR1 DFQATT and CDR2 SNEGSKA (reference sequence). CDR3 nucleotide sequence: TGCAGTGCTAGTGGGGGGATCTCCTACGAGCAGTACTTC. This encodes CSASGGISYEQYF.

This clonotype has a handful of counts. The chain recombines TRBV9 with TRBJ2-5, with TRBD2 matching over 7 bases. This CDR3 spans 14 amino acids. Germline CDR1 SGDLS, CDR2 YYNGEE. The V gene end was trimmed by 0 bases and the J gene end by 10 bases; junction bases not matched to a gene: 9. The CDR3 nucleotides read TGTGCCAGCAGCGTAGAGGAGACTAGCCACCGCCAGTACTTC. Protein product: CASSVEETSHRQYF.

This clonotype was seen a handful of times. The chain is built from TRBV18 and TRBJ2-7, with a tentative D call TRBD1 (5 bases). Trimming took off 3 bases at V and 3 bases at J, with 9 bases between the two ends. The germline V gene encodes CDR1 KGHSH and CDR2 LQKENI. This CDR3 is 13 amino acids long. The CDR3 region is CASSPTGDYEQYF. Here the CDR3 DNA reads TGTGCCAGCTCACCTACAGGCGACTACGAGCAGTACTTC.

The CDR3 is CSAGTGNSPLHF. The CDR3 DNA reads TGCAGTGCCGGGACAGGGAATTCACCCCTCCACTTT. V usage is TRBV20-1 and J usage is TRBJ1-6, with 9 bases identical to TRBD1. The CDR3 extends over 12 amino acids. CDR1 and CDR2 from the germline V gene are DFQATT and SNEGSKA (reference sequence). Trimming removed 6 bases from V and 7 bases from J; junction bases left unmatched: 1.